Listed below are T cell receptor beta chains from one sample, sequenced in a study of cytomegalovirus exposure and HLA in healthy donors. Method: immunoSEQ multiplex PCR; TCRdb's copy keeps in-frame clones and lacks some. The table shows 120,000 or so clones, with approximately 79% occurring only once. What was sequenced was PBMCs. The receptors stem from a man aged 25 to 45 in good health and CMV-seropositive. Both conserved end residues are part of each CDR3. A D gene is named only where the DNA matches it firmly. Where a row states a size, it is once, few, many or the class of an expanded clone; other rows omit it.

j_call: TRBJ1-3; clone_size: .; d_call: TRBD1; v_call: TRBV28; cdr3_nt: TGTGCCAGCAGATTTAAACAGGGGGCTTACACCATATATTTT; cdr3_aa: CASRFKQGAYTIYF
j_call: TRBJ2-7; clone_size: many; d_call: .; v_call: TRBV19; cdr3_nt: TGTGCCAGTAGTATAGCACAGGTCAGCTCCTACGAGCAGTACTTC; cdr3_aa: CASSIAQVSSYEQYF
j_call: TRBJ2-5; clone_size: once; d_call: .; v_call: TRBV5-6; cdr3_nt: TGTGCCAGCAGCTTGGTTGGGCGAGAGACCCAGTACTTC; cdr3_aa: CASSLVGRETQYF
j_call: TRBJ2-7; clone_size: .; d_call: .; v_call: TRBV4-1; cdr3_nt: TGCGCCAGCAGCCAAGAGGCGGCGGGCCAGGGAGGATACGAGCAGTACTTC; cdr3_aa: CASSQEAAGQGGYEQYF
j_call: TRBJ2-2; clone_size: .; d_call: .; v_call: TRBV6-1; cdr3_nt: TGTGCCAGCAGTGTTGCAGGGAACACCGGGGAGCTGTTTTTT; cdr3_aa: CASSVAGNTGELFF
j_call: TRBJ1-5; clone_size: .; d_call: .; v_call: TRBV5-5; cdr3_nt: TGTGCCAGCAGCTTGGTAGGAGGGAGCGGCAATCAGCCCCAGCATTTT; cdr3_aa: CASSLVGGSGNQPQHF
j_call: TRBJ2-3; clone_size: .; d_call: TRBD1; v_call: TRBV5-1; cdr3_nt: TGCGCCAGCAGCTTGGGGGGACAGGGCCTTACAGATACGCAGTATTTT; cdr3_aa: CASSLGGQGLTDTQYF
j_call: TRBJ2-2; clone_size: .; d_call: .; v_call: TRBV5-3; cdr3_nt: TGTGTCAGGGCGGCCGAGACGGGCACCGGGGAGCTGTTTTTT; cdr3_aa: CVRAAETGTGELFF
j_call: TRBJ2-3; clone_size: .; d_call: TRBD2; v_call: TRBV7-8; cdr3_nt: TGTGCCAGCAGCTTACCTAGCGGGGGGAAAAGCACAGATACGCAGTATTTT; cdr3_aa: CASSLPSGGKSTDTQYF
j_call: TRBJ2-2; clone_size: .; d_call: .; v_call: TRBV11-2; cdr3_nt: TGTGCCAGCAGCCGTATGAGCGGGCGTAACACCGGGGAGCTGTTTTTT; cdr3_aa: CASSRMSGRNTGELFF